This record concerns one T cell receptor (beta chain) sequence. Its antigen has not been determined. No much larger clone exists at a distance of one base, and base qualities are not known. Enrolling through a virtual design, the prospective study's participants ranged in age from roughly 18 to 100 years and lived across 20 to 25 United States geographic areas. To assign participants to cohorts, the prospective study relied on clinical history that participants themselves reported in a screening survey and a study questionnaire. For ImmuneRACE Cohort 3, a participant was defined as recovered based on two consecutive negative NP/OP PCR tests, clearance by a healthcare professional, or resolution of symptoms. In the prospective study, mobile phlebotomists collected whole blood, serum and a nasopharyngeal or oropharyngeal swab from each participant. Prospective study participants could optionally give additional blood draws and questionnaires over an approximately two-month period. Blood samples from the prospective study were shipped frozen or at room temperature prior to DNA extraction.

The immunoSEQ Assay, a bias-controlled multiplex PCR, was used to amplify TCRbeta CDR3 regions from genomic DNA. The paper's processing steps were these. The number of nucleated cells in each sample was estimated from the amplification of reference gene primers within the assay. Sequence reads were collapsed and filtered to measure the absolute abundance of every unique TCRbeta CDR3 rearrangement. For each sample, productive Simpson clonality was calculated by taking the square root of Simpson's diversity index across productive rearrangements. TCRdb re-hosts the immuneACCESS table, in-frame sequences only. Its copies lack some clones; in the studies checked, an unresolved V gene accounts for under half of them, and the cause for the rest is not known. V, J and clone size are those of that table, while D and trimming were read from the DNA. The sample table records over 150,000 clones; roughly 87% of these occur just once. The ten largest make up 7% of the sample.

This sample is drawn from a study of blood T cell repertoires in COVID-19 (dated by TCRdb to the early 2020s). A note on the overall study: The collaborator samples originated in the United States, Italy and Spain and spanned the acute and convalescent phases of COVID-19. The prospective study material was composed of cDNA or gDNA derived from T cells, B-cell-depleted T cells, or PBMCs. Deeply sampled blood TCRbeta repertoires from subjects exposed to, actively infected with, or recovered from COVID-19 were included in the dataset. The repertoires were made available in a free public database intended to serve as a resource for research on the immune response to SARS-CoV-2. Samples came from the ongoing ImmuneRACE study (first 160 participants) plus 1,254 subjects from 6 global collaborators. Sample metadata almost always included a de-identified subject ID, COVID-19 status, age in years and sex. HLA class I and class II types, where available, came from metadata supplied by the sample provider rather than from assay-based typing.

Study-wide conclusions, independent of this receptor: How much clinical and demographic metadata was included differed by source and by participant, and the metadata was provided uncurated.

The sequenced material came from PBMCs or T cells enriched from blood (not recorded which). The clonotype comes from a woman in her forties or fifties who had recovered from COVID-19.

The DNA sequence is TGTGCCAGCAGCTTGGCCGGGACAGGGGCCAGCGGCTACACCTTC. It specifies CASSLAGTGASGYTF. The receptor chain draws on TRBV5-4 and TRBJ1-2, with 10 bases in between that match TRBD1. The CDR3 measures 15 amino acids from cysteine to phenylalanine. Here the CDR3 DNA is all that survives: 45 bases in frame from base 1. V is trimmed back by 0 bases and J by 8 bases, and the junction contains 7 bases that no gene match accounts for. Reading the germline V gene (reference sequence) gives CDR1 SGHNT and CDR2 YYREEE.